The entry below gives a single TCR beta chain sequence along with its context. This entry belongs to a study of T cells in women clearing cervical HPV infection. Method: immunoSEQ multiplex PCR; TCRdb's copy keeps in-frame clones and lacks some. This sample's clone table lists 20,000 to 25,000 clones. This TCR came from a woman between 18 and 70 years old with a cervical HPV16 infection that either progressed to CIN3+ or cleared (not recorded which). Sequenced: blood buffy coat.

The CDR3 DNA, read in part, is TGCAGTGCTAGTGACCCAAGACAGAGCAATCAGCCC. It is translated as CSASDPRQSNQP. The entire CDR3 protein is CSASDPRQSNQPQHF. The chain recombines TRBV20-1 with TRBJ1-5; tentatively, D is TRBD1 (5 bases). The read terminates 3 residues before the CDR3 end, so the remaining end is supplied by the germline J gene. CDR3 length: 15 residues. The V gene lost 3 bases and the J gene lost 1 base, with 13 bases spanning the gap. Germline lookup yields CDR1 DFQATT and CDR2 SNEGSKA (reference sequence).